Described below is a single T cell receptor beta chain sequence and its context. Its target antigen remains unknown. No per-base quality is available; no much larger clone lies one base away. The data originate from a study of control samples from healthy donors and cancer patients (dated by TCRdb to about 2020). Libraries were constructed by the immunoSEQ multiplex PCR assay. In TCRdb, the immuneACCESS table is reduced to in-frame sequences with V and J assigned. These tables do not hold every clone; where another copy was compared, an unresolved V gene accounts for under half, and the others remain unexplained. The sample contains 100,000 to 150,000 clones, approximately 90% of them found a single time. The ten top clones hold around 2.3% of the sample. CDR1 and CDR2 (SNHLY, FYNNEI) derive from the germline V gene. The CDR3 sequence holds 11 residues, the cysteine and phenylalanine included. The CDR3 DNA has 33 bases and is translated from base 1. Deletion took 4 bases off V and 4 bases off J, with a span of 2 bases between the germline ends.

Sequencing was carried out using blood. The chain employs TRBV2 and TRBJ2-1; a confident D gene designation cannot be given. The sequence came from a man aged 40-49 years in good health. The DNA reads TGTGCCAGCAGTGGGTACAATGAGCAGTTCTTC. It is translated as CASSGYNEQFF.